The 26 T cell receptor beta chains presented below share a single source sample, sequenced in a study of cytomegalovirus exposure and HLA in healthy donors. PCR amplification relied on 60 Vbeta primers (plus 13 Jbeta primers). Measured with immunoSEQ multiplex PCR; TCRdb has only the in-frame clones, and not every one. The repertoire holds a few hundred thousand clones, with roughly 89% as singletons. Specimen: PBMCs. The source of these receptors is a woman under 30 in good health and CMV-seronegative.

The chain combines TRBV6-5 with TRBJ1-1; perhaps TRBD1 as D (5 bases). Germline V CDR1 and CDR2: MNHEY, SVGAGI. This CDR3 region has 11 residues. The V gene lost 10 bases and the J gene lost 6 bases, with 12 bases spanning the gap. CDR3 DNA sequence: TGTGCCACCAAACGGGGGGCTGAAGCTTTCTTT. Translated: CATKRGAEAFF.

In its sample, this clone was seen a few times. The genes are TRBV7-2 and TRBJ1-5; D is unclear. The germline V gene encodes CDR1 SGHTA and CDR2 FQGNSA. CDR3 size: 15 residues. V was clipped by 3 bases and J by 4 bases, with 13 bases between them. Here the CDR3 reads CASSLLRVGNQPQHF. The CDR3 bases are TGTGCCAGCAGCTTGTTGAGGGTAGGGAATCAGCCCCAGCATTTT.

The chain couples TRBV11-2 to TRBJ2-7; no definite D call. CDR1 is SGHAT, CDR2 FQNNGV, per germline. Trimming took off 0 bases at V and 0 bases at J, with 12 bases between the two ends. The CDR3 extends over 16 amino acids. Here the CDR3 reads CASSLEPGTFSYEQYF. The CDR3 DNA sequence: TGTGCCAGCAGCTTAGAACCAGGAACCTTCTCCTACGAGCAGTACTTC.

Here the CDR3 reads CASSQLGRAAYEQYF. The CDR3 DNA sequence: TGCGCCAGCAGCCAACTCGGGAGGGCCGCATACGAGCAGTACTTC. The chain links TRBV4-1 to TRBJ2-5; TRBD2 matches 8 bases. The DNA end favors TRBJ2-7, so the J call may be wrong. The CDR3 sequence is 15 residues long. Germline V gene lookup returns CDR1 MGHRA and CDR2 YSYEKL.

This clone was recorded only once. The chain links TRBV28 to TRBJ2-7, with 8 bases aligning to TRBD2. The CDR3 consists of 15 residues. Germline CDR1 MDHEN, CDR2 SYDVKM. V was clipped by 4 bases and J by 5 bases; unmatched bases: 10. As DNA, the CDR3 is TGTGCCAGCAGTTCGCCAGCAGCGGGAGCCGACGAGCAGTACTTC. Its translation is CASSSPAAGADEQYF.

The chain recombines TRBV27 with TRBJ1-2; D might be TRBD1 (5 bases). Germline V CDR1 and CDR2: MNHEY, SMNVEV (reference sequence). CDR3 length: 13 residues. Trimming took off 5 bases at V and 4 bases at J, with 11 bases between the two ends. Written as DNA, the CDR3 is TGTGCCAGCAGTGCAGGGTATAGCTATGGCTACACCTTC. Translation gives CASSAGYSYGYTF.

V usage is TRBV5-6 and J usage is TRBJ2-3, with a possible D match to TRBD1 (6 bases). From germline, CDR1 is SGHDT and CDR2 YYEEEE. The CDR3 sequence is 16 residues long. With 0 bases removed from V and 3 bases from J, the gap between germline ends came to 14 bases. This CDR3 is CASSLDSVRGTDTQYF. The CDR3 DNA sequence: TGTGCCAGCAGCTTGGATAGCGTGAGGGGGACAGATACGCAGTATTTT.

This chain connects TRBV27 to TRBJ1-5; TRBD1 matches 7 bases. Germline V gene sequence: CDR1 MNHEY, CDR2 SMNVEV (reference sequence). The junction had 8 bases not matched to a gene; V was cut back by 5 bases and J by 7 bases. This CDR3 has 14 residues. The CDR3 is CASSPTGAGQPQHF. DNA for the CDR3: TGTGCCAGCAGTCCTACAGGGGCCGGACAGCCCCAGCATTTT.

V is TRBV14 and J is TRBJ1-2; 7 bases match TRBD1. From germline, CDR1 is SGHDN and CDR2 FVKESK. V shed 4 bases and J 4 bases; nucleotides not matched to a gene: 3. The CDR3 totals 13 residues. The DNA for the CDR3 is TGTGCCAGCAGCCCGGGACAGAGCTATGGCTACACCTTC. It is translated as CASSPGQSYGYTF.

V usage is TRBV7-2 and J usage is TRBJ1-4; 7 nucleotides match TRBD1. V trimming: 5 bases; J trimming: 8 bases; junction bases outside the gene matches: 8. The CDR3 has 14 residues. CDR1 and CDR2 (germline): SGHTA, FQGNSA. The CDR3 loop is CASSTGVSREKLFF. The DNA of the CDR3 is TGTGCCAGCAGCACAGGGGTTTCCAGGGAAAAACTGTTTTTT.

This clone has a single count. V usage is TRBV4-3 and J usage is TRBJ2-5, with TRBD1 as a possible D gene (6 bases). The V and J ends lost 0 bases and 1 base respectively, with 12 bases between them. Germline assignment: CDR1 LGHNA and CDR2 YSLEER. This CDR3 has 16 amino acids. The CDR3: CASSQEGQGLQETQYF. The DNA of the CDR3 is TGCGCCAGCAGCCAAGAGGGTCAGGGGCTCCAAGAGACCCAGTACTTC.

The rearrangement links TRBV6-4 to TRBJ1-4, with D perhaps TRBD1 (6 bases). Trimming took 5 bases from V and 3 from J, leaving 10 bases between them. Germline-derived CDR1 and CDR2 are MRHNA and SNTAGT. This CDR3 has 14 residues. This CDR3 reads CASSPGQSNEKLFF. DNA for the CDR3: TGTGCCAGCAGTCCCGGACAGTCTAATGAAAAACTGTTTTTT.

CDR3 protein: CAWSVQDSNQPQHF. The CDR3 DNA reads TGTGCCTGGAGTGTACAGGATAGCAATCAGCCCCAGCATTTT. The chain uses TRBV30 and TRBJ1-5; tentatively, D is TRBD1 (5 bases). Per germline, CDR1 GTSNPN and CDR2 SVGIG (reference sequence). The CDR3 is 14 residues long. V lost 0 bases and J lost 0, with 6 bases in between.

The CDR3 is CASSQGWTEAFF. CDR3 bases: TGCGCCAGCAGTCAGGGGTGGACTGAAGCTTTCTTT. The chain couples TRBV5-1 to TRBJ1-1; D may be TRBD1 (6 bases). The V gene's germline CDR1 is SGHRS and CDR2 YFSETQ. V dropped 5 bases and J dropped 5 bases, with 10 bases sitting between them. The CDR3 runs to 12 residues.

The chain uses TRBV20-1 and TRBJ2-7, with D possibly TRBD1 on 6 matching bases. CDR3 length: 11 amino acids. V lost 3 bases and J 9 bases, leaving 12 bases between the germline ends. Germline V gene data show CDR1 as DFQATT and CDR2 as SNEGSKA (reference sequence). The CDR3 nucleotides read TGCAGTGCTAGGGACAGAGAAAGGCAGTACTTC. It encodes CSARDRERQYF.

This chain links TRBV5-1 with TRBJ1-1, with 10 nucleotides matching TRBD1. The junction had 9 bases not matched to a gene; V was cut back by 4 bases and J by 6 bases. The length of the CDR3 is 15 residues. The germline V gene encodes CDR1 SGHRS and CDR2 YFSETQ. CDR3: CASSPWTGGDAEAFF. As DNA, the CDR3 is TGCGCCAGCAGCCCCTGGACAGGGGGGGACGCTGAAGCTTTCTTT.

This clone was counted a few times. This chain links TRBV4-3 with TRBJ2-5; TRBD1 matches 9 bases. From germline, CDR1 is LGHNA and CDR2 YSLEER. The V segment lost 4 bases and the J segment 5 bases; nucleotides outside the gene matches: 2. The CDR3 loop spans 13 amino acids. CDR3 bases: TGCGCCAGCAGCCGAGGGACAGGGGAGACCCAGTACTTC. The encoded protein is CASSRGTGETQYF.

The chain carries TRBV5-1 and TRBJ2-2; D possibly corresponds to TRBD2 (6 bases). Germline V gene data show CDR1 as SGHRS and CDR2 as YFSETQ. Trimming took off 6 bases at V and 2 bases at J, with 23 bases between the two ends. This CDR3 has 18 amino acids. The DNA for the CDR3 is TGCGCCAGCACAATCGGACCGGGAGCCCCGGAAAACACCGGGGAGCTGTTTTTT. Its translation is CASTIGPGAPENTGELFF.

This clone showed up just a few times. The chain is built from TRBV19 and TRBJ1-5; possible D gene TRBD1, 5 bases. Germline V CDR1 and CDR2: LNHDA, SQIVND (reference sequence). CDR3 length equals 16 residues. V shed 4 bases and J shed 5 bases, with 18 bases lying between them. The DNA for the CDR3 is TGTGCCAGTAGTACTGCTGGGCTTCGGGGGGATCAGCCCCAGCATTTT. This sequence encodes CASSTAGLRGDQPQHF.

V gene TRBV5-5 combines with J gene TRBJ2-7; D might be TRBD2 (7 bases). Germline V CDR1 and CDR2: SGHKS, YYEKEE (reference sequence). The V end lost 4 bases, the J end lost 4 bases, and 15 bases lay between the germline ends. The CDR3 is 14 residues long. CDR3 in amino acids: CASSTRGAHYEQYF. The CDR3 nucleotides read TGTGCCAGCAGCACACGGGGGGCGCATTACGAGCAGTACTTC.

The chain combines TRBV11-3 with TRBJ2-7, with TRBD1 matching 9 bases. Germline CDR1 reads SGHNT; CDR2 reads YENEEA. The V segment lost 0 bases and the J segment 2 bases; nucleotides outside the gene matches: 11. This CDR3 contains 18 residues. The DNA of the CDR3 is TGTGCCAGCAGCTTAGATTTTCTCCGGACAGGGGCCCCCTACGAGCAGTACTTC. Translation gives CASSLDFLRTGAPYEQYF.

This chain joins TRBV5-1 and TRBJ2-3, with 9 bases aligning to TRBD2. The CDR3 extends over 16 amino acids. Germline V lookup: CDR1 SGHRS, CDR2 YFSETQ. Losses at the gene ends were 5 bases for V and 5 bases for J; bases not matched to a gene: 12. The CDR3 spells CASSTTPGLALDTQYF. The CDR3, as DNA: TGCGCCAGCAGTACTACCCCGGGACTAGCCCTAGATACGCAGTATTTT.

The gene calls are TRBV7-8 and TRBJ1-1; D uncertain. The germline gives CDR1 SGHVS, CDR2 FQNEAQ. The CDR3 consists of 13 residues. Trimming shortened V by 5 bases and J by 2 bases, and 9 bases separated the two germline ends. CDR3 residues: CASSPGGNTEAFF. CDR3 nucleotide sequence: TGTGCCAGCAGCCCTGGAGGTAACACTGAAGCTTTCTTT. The whole variable domain, remainder taken from reference TRBV7-8 and TRBJ1-1, is GAGVSQSPRYKVAKRGQDVALRCDPISGHVSLFWYQQALGQGPEFLTYFQNEAQLDKSGLPSDRFFAERPEGSVSTLKIQRTQQEDSAVYLCASSPGGNTEAFFGQGTRLTVV.

V usage is TRBV5-1 and J usage is TRBJ1-1; D unclear. The CDR3 spans 13 residues. Trimming took 3 bases from V and 4 from J, leaving 10 bases between them. Germline V CDR1 and CDR2: SGHRS, YFSETQ. CDR3 loop: CASSSRGGTEAFF. DNA for the CDR3: TGCGCCAGCAGCTCCAGAGGCGGCACTGAAGCTTTCTTT.

This chain connects TRBV2 to TRBJ2-1, with D uncertain. This CDR3 contains 13 residues. Germline-derived CDR1 and CDR2 are SNHLY and FYNNEI. V was clipped by 4 bases and J by 3 bases, with 7 bases between them. CDR3 region: CASSVALYNEQFF. The CDR3 nucleotides read TGTGCCAGCAGTGTAGCCCTCTACAATGAGCAGTTCTTC.

This chain connects TRBV9 to TRBJ2-6; TRBD1 matches at 10 bases. This CDR3 region has 16 residues. The V and J ends lost 4 bases and 1 base, in that order; junction bases with no gene match: 2. CDR1 and CDR2 (germline): SGDLS, YYNGEE. CDR3 bases: TGTGCCAGCAGCCGGGACAGGGGATCTGGGGCCAACGTCCTGACTTTC. Amino acids: CASSRDRGSGANVLTF.